This TCR beta chain was obtained from a study of human T cells and chemical hapten exposure. Study details: Throughout the approximately 24-week study, diphenylcyclopropenone was applied weekly to the patients' scalps. Study results and caveats: No shift was seen in TCRs above 1 in 1000 frequency with DPC sensitization.

One entry per CDR3 protein, called by TCRdb with MiXCR from the RACE reads. The sample lists tens of thousands of distinct CDR3 sequences; 11% were seen once. The CDR3 has 15 residues. Germline V gives CDR1 LGHNA, CDR2 YNFKEQ. After removal of 3 bases from V and 5 bases from J, the junction contained 7 bases not matched to a gene. Time point specified: patch test 2, 6 weeks after DPC sensitization. Treatment reported: therapeutic diphenylcyclopropenone sensitization with weekly scalp DPC. This clonotype was detected only a few times. The target antigen is unknown. This clonotype was obtained from a man aged 35 to 55 with alopecia areata. Some clones in this sample may be carry-over from other donors' samples. The chain links TRBV4-2 to TRBJ2-5; 9 bases are shared with TRBD2. The sample consisted of whole blood, taken in connection with sensitization to the hapten diphenylcyclopropenone (DPC). The CDR3 DNA sequence: TGTGCCAGCAGCCAGCCCAGCGGGAGGTCGGAGACCCAGTACTTC. This codes for CASSQPSGRSETQYF.